This T cell receptor (beta chain) originates from a study of early T cells in non-severe SARS-CoV-2 infection. From germline, CDR1 is LNHDA and CDR2 SQIVND (reference sequence). J was trimmed by 7 bases and V by 7 bases; bases with no gene match: 8. This CDR3 has 15 amino acids. Using its own MiXCR run on the 5' RACE reads, TCRdb lists one record per CDR3 protein. This repertoire shows 40,000 or so distinct CDR3 sequences, about 8% found once; its top ten account for approximately 13%. This clonotype showed up many times. The sequences come from whole blood, collected at baseline. V gene TRBV19 combines with J gene TRBJ2-1; 12 bases match TRBD2. The clonotype comes from an adult who was a healthcare worker with PCR-confirmed SARS-CoV-2 infection or an uninfected control (not recorded which). CDR3 DNA sequence: TGTGCCAGTAAGCTAGCGGGGGGGCGGTCTAATGAGCAGTTCTTC. Its translation is CASKLAGGRSNEQFF.